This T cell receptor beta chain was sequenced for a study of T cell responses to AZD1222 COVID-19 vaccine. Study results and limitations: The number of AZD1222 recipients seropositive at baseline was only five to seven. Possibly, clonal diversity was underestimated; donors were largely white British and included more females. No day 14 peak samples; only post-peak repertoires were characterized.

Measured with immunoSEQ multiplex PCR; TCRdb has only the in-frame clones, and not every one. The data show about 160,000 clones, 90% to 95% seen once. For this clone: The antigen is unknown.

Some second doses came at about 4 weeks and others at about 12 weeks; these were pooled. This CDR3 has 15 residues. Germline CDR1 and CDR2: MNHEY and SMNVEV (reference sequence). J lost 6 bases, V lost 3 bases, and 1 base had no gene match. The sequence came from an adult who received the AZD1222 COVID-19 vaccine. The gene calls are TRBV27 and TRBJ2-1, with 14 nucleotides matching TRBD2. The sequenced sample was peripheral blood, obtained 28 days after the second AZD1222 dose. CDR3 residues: CASSFGLAGGNEQFF. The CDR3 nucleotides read TGTGCCAGCAGTTTCGGACTAGCGGGAGGCAATGAGCAGTTCTTC.